This T cell receptor (beta chain) was documented in a study of shared clonotypes between healthy human individuals. Study in general: Donors had three CD4 naive, three CD4 memory, two CD8 naive and one CD8 memory plate apiece.

At deep level, the assay was performed. Sequencing used immunoSEQ multiplex PCR; TCRdb keeps in-frame clones, though not all of them. The data contain fewer than 850,000 clones, 60% to 80% of them singletons. The healthy adult donors were HIV-negative and reported no recent acute infections or vaccinations. Looked up from germline, CDR1 is LNHDA and CDR2 is SQIVND (reference sequence). Trimming took off 2 bases at V and 5 bases at J, with 13 bases between the two ends. The CDR3 runs to 14 residues. This TCR was sampled from a woman aged 25 to 45 in good health. The chain uses TRBV19 and TRBJ2-7; D may be TRBD2 (6 bases). Sequencing was done on a sample of memory CD4+ T cells sorted from blood. Subset meaning: CD45RA-negative fraction. The CDR3 is CASSIMGRGDEQYF. The CDR3 DNA reads TGTGCCAGTAGTATAATGGGGCGCGGGGACGAGCAGTACTTC.